The 5 T cell receptor beta chains below come from one sample, sequenced in a study of T cell responses to AZD1222 COVID-19 vaccine. Produced via immunoSEQ multiplex PCR; TCRdb's table is partial and in-frame only. The sample has some 95,000 clones, 85% to 90% seen once. Sequenced material: peripheral blood, taken 28 days after the second AZD1222 dose. Receptors originate from an adult who received the AZD1222 COVID-19 vaccine.

The J gene is TRBJ2-7, the V gene TRBV7-2, with 8 positions matching TRBD2. Germline assignment: CDR1 SGHTA and CDR2 FQGNSA. CDR3 length equals 15 residues. With 4 bases clipped from V and 5 bases from J, the junction kept 10 bases outside the gene matches. The CDR3 nucleotides are TGTGCCAGCAGCTCAACTAGCGGAGCCTTCCACGAGCAGTACTTC. Translating it yields CASSSTSGAFHEQYF.

The rearrangement uses TRBV4-2 and TRBJ2-7; 7 bases fit TRBD2. With 1 base clipped from V and 0 bases from J, the junction kept 6 bases outside the gene matches. Germline CDR1 reads LGHNA; CDR2 reads YNFKEQ. This CDR3 is 16 amino acids long. The CDR3 nucleotides read TGTGCCAGCAGCCAAGGAGGGAGCGGGGCCTCCTACGAGCAGTACTTC. Its translation: CASSQGGSGASYEQYF.

A note on this clone: This same CDR3 is encoded by further DNA sequences in the sample. V gene TRBV7-2 combines with J gene TRBJ2-5, with TRBD2 as a possible D gene (7 bases). Trimming removed 5 bases at V and 2 bases at J, with 12 bases between. Per germline, CDR1 SGHTA and CDR2 FQGNSA. The CDR3 runs to 14 residues. The CDR3 sequence: CASSLGGGQETQYF. In nucleotides, the CDR3 is TGTGCCAGCAGCCTAGGGGGGGGACAAGAGACCCAGTACTTC. Full variable domain (outside the CDR3, taken from reference TRBV7-2 and TRBJ2-5): GAGVSQSPSNKVTEKGKDVELRCDPISGHTALYWYRQSLGQGLEFLIYFQGNSAPDKSGLPSDRFSAERTGGSVSTLTIQRTQQEDSAVYLCASSLGGGQETQYFGPGTRLLVL.

This chain connects TRBV5-6 to TRBJ1-3; unclear D gene. The V and J ends lost 1 base and 4 bases respectively, with 9 bases between them. CDR3 length: 14 amino acids. CDR1 is SGHDT and CDR2 is YYEEEE in the germline V gene. CDR3 nucleotides: TGTGCCAGCAGCTTGAGGGATTTCGGAAACACCATATATTTT. This encodes CASSLRDFGNTIYF.

The rearrangement joins TRBV28 to TRBJ2-1; D is possibly TRBD1 or TRBD2 (5 bases each). The germline gives CDR1 MDHEN, CDR2 SYDVKM. The CDR3 runs 17 residues. V dropped 5 bases and J dropped 8 bases, with 25 bases sitting between them. The CDR3 sequence: CASSPGGLRGYGDEQFF. The CDR3 region has the DNA TGTGCCAGCAGTCCTGGGGGTCTTAGGGGATACGGGGATGAGCAGTTCTTC.